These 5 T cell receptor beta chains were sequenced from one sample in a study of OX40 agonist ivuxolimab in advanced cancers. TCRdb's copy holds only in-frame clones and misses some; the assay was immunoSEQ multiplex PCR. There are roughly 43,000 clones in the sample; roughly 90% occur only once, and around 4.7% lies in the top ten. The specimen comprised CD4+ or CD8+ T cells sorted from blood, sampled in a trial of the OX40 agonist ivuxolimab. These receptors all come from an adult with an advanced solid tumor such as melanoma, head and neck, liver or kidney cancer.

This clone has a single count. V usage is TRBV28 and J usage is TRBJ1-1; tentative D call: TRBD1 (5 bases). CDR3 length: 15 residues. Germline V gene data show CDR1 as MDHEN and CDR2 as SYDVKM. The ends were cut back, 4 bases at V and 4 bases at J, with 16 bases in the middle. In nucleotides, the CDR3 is TGTGCCAGCAGTTCCCCATTTAGGGGCGGCACTGAAGCTTTCTTT. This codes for CASSSPFRGGTEAFF.

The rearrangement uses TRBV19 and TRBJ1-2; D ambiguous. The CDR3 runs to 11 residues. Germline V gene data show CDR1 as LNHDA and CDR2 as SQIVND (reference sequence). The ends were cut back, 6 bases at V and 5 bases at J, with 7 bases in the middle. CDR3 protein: CASRMGYGYTF. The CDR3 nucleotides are TGTGCCAGTAGAATGGGGTATGGCTACACCTTC.

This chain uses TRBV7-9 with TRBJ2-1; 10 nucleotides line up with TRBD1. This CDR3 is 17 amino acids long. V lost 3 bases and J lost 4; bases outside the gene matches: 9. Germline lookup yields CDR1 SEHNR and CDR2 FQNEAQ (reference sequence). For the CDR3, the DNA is TGTGCCAGCAGCTTTCTGACCGGGACAGGGGTTTACAATGAGCAGTTCTTC. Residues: CASSFLTGTGVYNEQFF.

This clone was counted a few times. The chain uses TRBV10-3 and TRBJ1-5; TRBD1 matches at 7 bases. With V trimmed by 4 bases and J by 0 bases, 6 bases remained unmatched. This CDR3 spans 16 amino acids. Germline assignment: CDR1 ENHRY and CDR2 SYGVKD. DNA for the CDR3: TGTGCCATCAGTGGGGGGACAGCTTATAGCAATCAGCCCCAGCATTTT. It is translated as CAISGGTAYSNQPQHF.

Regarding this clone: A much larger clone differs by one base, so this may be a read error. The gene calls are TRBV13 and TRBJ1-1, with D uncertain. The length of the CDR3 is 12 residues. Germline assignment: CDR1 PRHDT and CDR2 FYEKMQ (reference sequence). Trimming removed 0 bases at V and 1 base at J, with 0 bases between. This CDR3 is CASSLGNTEAFF. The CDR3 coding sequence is TGTGCCAGCAGCTTAGGGAACACTGAAGCTTTCTTT.